This TCR beta chain was documented in a study of T cells in Graves' hyperthyroidism and ophthalmopathy. Germline CDR1 ENHRY, CDR2 SYGVKD. V was cut by 10 bases and J by 0 bases, with 16 bases left in between. The CDR3 covers 15 residues. This clonotype was found a few times. RNA transcripts gave rise to amplified TCR beta CDR3 regions. With the HTBI primer set, the TCR CDR3 went through a first round of RT-PCR. A single record per CDR3 protein comes from TCRdb applying MiXCR to the multiplex PCR reads. This repertoire shows 500,000 to 800,000 distinct CDR3 sequences, 40% to 55% found once; its top ten account for under 8%.

This clonotype was obtained from an adult man with Graves' disease, either hyperthyroidism or ophthalmopathy (not recorded which). The V gene is TRBV10-3, the J gene TRBJ1-5, with D tentatively TRBD1 (5 bases). Source material: peripheral blood or thyroid tissue (not recorded which). This CDR3 is CASSLDINSNQPQHF. CDR3 DNA sequence: TGTGCCAGCAGCCTGGACATAAATAGCAATCAGCCCCAGCATTTT.